These T cell receptor beta chains were read from a single sample in a study of cytomegalovirus exposure and HLA in healthy donors. The data were produced by immunoSEQ multiplex PCR, yet TCRdb's version contains in-frame clones alone and is incomplete. The table includes about 210,000 clones, around four fifths detected once. The sample was PBMCs. Receptor source: a boy aged 5 to 17 in good health and CMV-seronegative. Both conserved end residues are part of each CDR3. Fields, in order: V gene, CDR3 length, J gene, clone size, D gene, CDR3 DNA, CDR3 protein. D genes are given only for firm matches. The listing skips clone size in some rows; elsewhere it reads once, few, many or a size class.

v_gene: TRBV30
len: 19
j_gene: TRBJ2-3
abundance: -
d_gene: -
CDR3nt: TGTGCCTGGAGTCGGTACCGGGCCCTTCACCGCCAGCGGGCAGATACGCAGTATTTT
CDR3aa: CAWSRYRALHRQRADTQYF

v_gene: TRBV13
len: 16
j_gene: TRBJ2-7
abundance: -
d_gene: TRBD2
CDR3nt: TGTGCCAGCAGCAGCGAAAACCCAGCGGGAGAATGGGAGCAGTACTTC
CDR3aa: CASSSENPAGEWEQYF

v_gene: TRBV25-1
len: 15
j_gene: TRBJ2-6
abundance: -
d_gene: -
CDR3nt: TGTGCCAGCAGTGAAATAGGGAGTGGGGCCAACGTCCTGACTTTC
CDR3aa: CASSEIGSGANVLTF

v_gene: TRBV6-4
len: 13
j_gene: TRBJ1-1
abundance: -
d_gene: -
CDR3nt: TGTGCCAGCAGTATGACAGGGAACACTGAAGCTTTCTTT
CDR3aa: CASSMTGNTEAFF

v_gene: TRBV5-6
len: 12
j_gene: TRBJ1-1
abundance: -
d_gene: -
CDR3nt: TGTGCCAGCAGCTTGTATTCCACTGAAGCTTTCTTT
CDR3aa: CASSLYSTEAFF

v_gene: TRBV20-1
len: 11
j_gene: TRBJ1-1
abundance: few
d_gene: -
CDR3nt: TGCAGTTCTCAAGGGGCGAGAGAAGCTTTCTTT
CDR3aa: CSSQGAREAFF

v_gene: TRBV4-1
len: 16
j_gene: TRBJ2-7
abundance: -
d_gene: -
CDR3nt: -
CDR3aa: CASSQVGGGISYEQYF

v_gene: TRBV7-9
len: 15
j_gene: TRBJ2-7
abundance: -
d_gene: -
CDR3nt: TGTGCCAGCAGCTTCCGGGAAACCGGCTTCTACGAGCAGTACTTC
CDR3aa: CASSFRETGFYEQYF

v_gene: TRBV10-3
len: 15
j_gene: TRBJ2-5
abundance: -
d_gene: -
CDR3nt: TGTGCCATCAGTGAGGGAGGGACGGTCCAAGAGACCCAGTACTTC
CDR3aa: CAISEGGTVQETQYF

v_gene: TRBV6-6
len: 13
j_gene: TRBJ2-5
abundance: -
d_gene: -
CDR3nt: TGTGCCAGCAGCCCCGGTACCGTGGAGACCCAGTACTTC
CDR3aa: CASSPGTVETQYF

v_gene: TRBV29-1
len: 14
j_gene: TRBJ1-2
abundance: -
d_gene: -
CDR3nt: TGCAGCGCCGGGCGTCGGGGGGCGGCCTATGGCTACACCTTC
CDR3aa: CSAGRRGAAYGYTF

v_gene: TRBV7-8
len: 19
j_gene: TRBJ2-3
abundance: few
d_gene: TRBD2
CDR3nt: TGTGCCAGCAGCTTCGATCCCGGACTAGCGGGACCTAGCACAGATACGCAGTATTTT
CDR3aa: CASSFDPGLAGPSTDTQYF

v_gene: TRBV7-3
len: 13
j_gene: TRBJ2-1
abundance: few
d_gene: -
CDR3nt: TGTGCCAGCAGCTTAAGCGCCTACAGTGAGCAGTTCTTC
CDR3aa: CASSLSAYSEQFF

v_gene: TRBV9
len: 14
j_gene: TRBJ2-7
abundance: few
d_gene: -
CDR3nt: TGTGCCAGCAGCGTTGACGGGGAACCCTACGAGCAGTACTTC
CDR3aa: CASSVDGEPYEQYF

v_gene: TRBV21-1
len: 17
j_gene: TRBJ2-3
abundance: -
d_gene: -
CDR3nt: TGTGCCAGCAGCAAAGAGTCAATAGCGGGAGGAAAAGATACGCAGTATTTT
CDR3aa: CASSKESIAGGKDTQYF

v_gene: TRBV7-9
len: 15
j_gene: TRBJ2-3
abundance: -
d_gene: -
CDR3nt: TGTGCCAGCAGCCGAACGATGGACACCACAGATACGCAGTATTTT
CDR3aa: CASSRTMDTTDTQYF

v_gene: TRBV7-2
len: 18
j_gene: TRBJ2-7
abundance: -
d_gene: -
CDR3nt: TGTGCCAGCAGCCCGAGGCCCAAAACGACAGGTCTGGACTACGAGCAGTACTTC
CDR3aa: CASSPRPKTTGLDYEQYF

v_gene: TRBV19
len: 15
j_gene: TRBJ1-5
abundance: -
d_gene: TRBD1
CDR3nt: TGTGCCAGTAGTAGGGGACAGGGGGCGTCTCAGCCCCAGCATTTT
CDR3aa: CASSRGQGASQPQHF

v_gene: TRBV30
len: 13
j_gene: TRBJ2-5
abundance: -
d_gene: -
CDR3nt: TGTGCCTGGAGTGTCGGGTACCAAGAGACCCAGTACTTC
CDR3aa: CAWSVGYQETQYF

v_gene: TRBV15
len: 18
j_gene: TRBJ2-6
abundance: -
d_gene: -
CDR3nt: TGTGCCACCAGCAGACAGTGGACAGAGACCTCTGGGGCCAACGTCCTGACTTTC
CDR3aa: CATSRQWTETSGANVLTF

v_gene: TRBV5-4
len: 13
j_gene: TRBJ1-2
abundance: -
d_gene: -
CDR3nt: TGTGCCAGCAGCTTGAAGAGTAACTATGGCTACACCTTC
CDR3aa: CASSLKSNYGYTF

v_gene: TRBV30
len: 13
j_gene: TRBJ2-1
abundance: -
d_gene: TRBD1
CDR3nt: TGTGCCTACTCGACAGGGGGACATCTCGGGCAGTTCTTC
CDR3aa: CAYSTGGHLGQFF

v_gene: TRBV5-1
len: 13
j_gene: TRBJ2-1
abundance: few
d_gene: -
CDR3nt: TGCGCCAGCAGCGCAATCCGGGGGAATGAGCAGTTCTTC
CDR3aa: CASSAIRGNEQFF

v_gene: TRBV29-1
len: 14
j_gene: TRBJ2-1
abundance: once
d_gene: TRBD1
CDR3nt: TGCAGCGAGCTAGCCGGGACAGTTGACAATGAGCAGTTCTTC
CDR3aa: CSELAGTVDNEQFF

v_gene: TRBV27
len: 15
j_gene: TRBJ1-6
abundance: -
d_gene: -
CDR3nt: TGTGCCAGCAGTAAAATGGGGGGTAGGGATTCACCCCTCCACTTT
CDR3aa: CASSKMGGRDSPLHF

v_gene: TRBV19
len: 16
j_gene: TRBJ1-3
abundance: -
d_gene: -
CDR3nt: TGTGCCAGTAGTTCCCCGCATCGGGGCTCTGGAAACACCATATATTTT
CDR3aa: CASSSPHRGSGNTIYF

v_gene: TRBV7-2
len: 14
j_gene: TRBJ2-7
abundance: -
d_gene: -
CDR3nt: TGTGCCAGCAGCTTAACAGGGAGCTCCTACGAGCAGTACTTC
CDR3aa: CASSLTGSSYEQYF

v_gene: TRBV6-1
len: 12
j_gene: TRBJ1-5
abundance: -
d_gene: -
CDR3nt: TGTGCCAGCGGCGGCCTGACTCAGCCCCAGCATTTT
CDR3aa: CASGGLTQPQHF

v_gene: TRBV7-8
len: 16
j_gene: TRBJ1-3
abundance: -
d_gene: TRBD1
CDR3nt: TGTGCCAGCAGCATCTACAGGGGGCTGGATGGAAACACCATATATTTT
CDR3aa: CASSIYRGLDGNTIYF

v_gene: TRBV19
len: 17
j_gene: TRBJ2-3
abundance: -
d_gene: TRBD2
CDR3nt: TGTGCCAGTGGAAGCGGGAGGACCCCGATTATTACAGATACGCAGTATTTT
CDR3aa: CASGSGRTPIITDTQYF

v_gene: TRBV5-6
len: 14
j_gene: TRBJ2-5
abundance: -
d_gene: -
CDR3nt: TGTGCCAGCAGCTTGACCCTCGCGGGGATGGCCCAGTACTTC
CDR3aa: CASSLTLAGMAQYF

v_gene: TRBV11-1
len: 15
j_gene: TRBJ2-2
abundance: once
d_gene: -
CDR3nt: TGTGCCAGCAGCTTAGTAACTTCGAACACCGGGGAGCTGTTTTTT
CDR3aa: CASSLVTSNTGELFF

v_gene: TRBV7-9
len: 17
j_gene: TRBJ2-6
abundance: few
d_gene: TRBD1
CDR3nt: TGTGCCAGCAGCTCGGACAGGGCCCGCTTTGTGGCCAACGTCCTGACTTTC
CDR3aa: CASSSDRARFVANVLTF

v_gene: TRBV7-6
len: 12
j_gene: TRBJ1-1
abundance: few
d_gene: -
CDR3nt: TGTGCCAGCAGGGGAGAGAACACTGAAGCTTTCTTT
CDR3aa: CASRGENTEAFF

v_gene: TRBV6-5
len: 14
j_gene: TRBJ1-2
abundance: -
d_gene: TRBD1
CDR3nt: TGTGCCAGCAGACCGGGACAGGGGTTCGGTGGCTACACCTTC
CDR3aa: CASRPGQGFGGYTF

v_gene: TRBV6-1
len: 14
j_gene: TRBJ2-1
abundance: -
d_gene: TRBD2
CDR3nt: TGTGCCAGCCGAAGACTAGCGGGGGTCAATGAGCAGTTCTTC
CDR3aa: CASRRLAGVNEQFF

v_gene: TRBV4-1
len: 13
j_gene: TRBJ1-6
abundance: -
d_gene: -
CDR3nt: TGCGCCAGCAGCGGAGGCAGCAGGACTTCCCTCCACTTT
CDR3aa: CASSGGSRTSLHF

v_gene: TRBV30
len: 13
j_gene: TRBJ2-5
abundance: -
d_gene: TRBD1
CDR3nt: TGTGCCTGGAGTGTAAGGGGGCTGGGGACCCAGTACTTC
CDR3aa: CAWSVRGLGTQYF

v_gene: TRBV5-6
len: 16
j_gene: TRBJ2-7
abundance: -
d_gene: -
CDR3nt: TGTGCCAGCAGCTTGGTTGTGGTAGATGGCTCCTACGAGCAGTACTTC
CDR3aa: CASSLVVVDGSYEQYF

v_gene: TRBV29-1
len: 13
j_gene: TRBJ1-1
abundance: -
d_gene: -
CDR3nt: TGCAGCGTGAGCGGGACTCGGAACACTGAAGCTTTCTTT
CDR3aa: CSVSGTRNTEAFF

v_gene: TRBV7-2
len: 17
j_gene: TRBJ1-3
abundance: few
d_gene: TRBD1
CDR3nt: TGTGCCAGCAGCTTTCGTGAGACAGGGCTCCGTGGAAACACCATATATTTT
CDR3aa: CASSFRETGLRGNTIYF

v_gene: TRBV19
len: 15
j_gene: TRBJ1-5
abundance: -
d_gene: -
CDR3nt: TGTGCCAGTAGACGGGTGCTCTATAGCAATCAGCCCCAGCATTTT
CDR3aa: CASRRVLYSNQPQHF

v_gene: TRBV7-8
len: 16
j_gene: TRBJ1-4
abundance: -
d_gene: -
CDR3nt: TGTGCCAGCAGCTCTTCCTGGGACTCAACTAATGAAAAACTGTTTTTT
CDR3aa: CASSSSWDSTNEKLFF

v_gene: TRBV7-9
len: 16
j_gene: TRBJ2-7
abundance: few
d_gene: TRBD2
CDR3nt: TGTGCCAGCAGCTTTGGACCGACTAGCGGGGGTCACGAGCAGTACTTC
CDR3aa: CASSFGPTSGGHEQYF

v_gene: TRBV10-3
len: 14
j_gene: TRBJ2-1
abundance: -
d_gene: -
CDR3nt: TGTGCCATCAGCCGACAGGCTGATTACAATGAGCAGTTCTTC
CDR3aa: CAISRQADYNEQFF

v_gene: TRBV19
len: 14
j_gene: TRBJ2-5
abundance: -
d_gene: TRBD2
CDR3nt: TGTGCCAGTAGGAGAGCGGGGGTCGGGGAGACCCAGTACTTC
CDR3aa: CASRRAGVGETQYF

v_gene: TRBV11-2
len: 12
j_gene: TRBJ2-7
abundance: -
d_gene: -
CDR3nt: TGTGCCAGCAGCACCCTGGGGCGCGAGCAGTACTTC
CDR3aa: CASSTLGREQYF

v_gene: TRBV19
len: 15
j_gene: TRBJ1-4
abundance: -
d_gene: -
CDR3nt: TGTGCCAGTATCTTGACTCCTGCAACTAATGAAAAACTGTTTTTT
CDR3aa: CASILTPATNEKLFF

v_gene: TRBV19
len: 15
j_gene: TRBJ1-5
abundance: -
d_gene: TRBD1
CDR3nt: TGTGCCAGACAGCCCGGACAGGCTTCGGGTCAGCCCCAGCATTTT
CDR3aa: CARQPGQASGQPQHF

v_gene: TRBV10-2
len: 13
j_gene: TRBJ1-2
abundance: -
d_gene: -
CDR3nt: TGCGCCAGCAGTAAAATGGATTGGAGTGGCTACACCTTC
CDR3aa: CASSKMDWSGYTF

v_gene: TRBV10-3
len: 14
j_gene: TRBJ1-3
abundance: -
d_gene: -
CDR3nt: TGTGCCATCACTAGGGAGGGGTCTGGAAACACCATATATTTT
CDR3aa: CAITREGSGNTIYF